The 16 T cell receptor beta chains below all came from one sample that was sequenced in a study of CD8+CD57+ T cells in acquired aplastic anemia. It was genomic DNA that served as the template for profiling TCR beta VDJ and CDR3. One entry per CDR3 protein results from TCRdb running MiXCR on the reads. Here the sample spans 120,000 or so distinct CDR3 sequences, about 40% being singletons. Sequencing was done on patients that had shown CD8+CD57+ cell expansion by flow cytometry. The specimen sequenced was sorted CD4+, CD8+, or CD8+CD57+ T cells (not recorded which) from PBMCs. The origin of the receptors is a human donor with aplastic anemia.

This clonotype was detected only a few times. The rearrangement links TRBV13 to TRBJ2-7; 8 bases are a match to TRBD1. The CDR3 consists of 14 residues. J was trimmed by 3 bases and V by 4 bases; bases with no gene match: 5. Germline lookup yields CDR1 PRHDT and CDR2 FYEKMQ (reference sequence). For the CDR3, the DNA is TGTGCCAGCAGCTATGGGACAGGAGACTACGAGCAGTACTTC. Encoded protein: CASSYGTGDYEQYF.

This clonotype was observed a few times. The CDR3 reads CASQSSGGFDTQYF. The CDR3 nucleotides read TGTGCCAGCCAGTCTAGCGGGGGGTTCGATACGCAGTATTTT. The chain carries TRBV3-1 and TRBJ2-3, with 11 nucleotides matching TRBD2. CDR3 length equals 14 residues. Trimming removed 8 bases from V and 6 bases from J; junction bases left unmatched: 7. CDR1 and CDR2 (germline): LGHDT, YNNKEL (reference sequence).

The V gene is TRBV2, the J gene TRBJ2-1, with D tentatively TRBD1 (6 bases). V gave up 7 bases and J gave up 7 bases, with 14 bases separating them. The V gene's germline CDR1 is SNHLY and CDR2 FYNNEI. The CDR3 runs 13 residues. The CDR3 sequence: CASNPQGGNEQFF. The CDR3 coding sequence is TGTGCCAGCAATCCACAGGGTGGTAATGAGCAGTTCTTC.

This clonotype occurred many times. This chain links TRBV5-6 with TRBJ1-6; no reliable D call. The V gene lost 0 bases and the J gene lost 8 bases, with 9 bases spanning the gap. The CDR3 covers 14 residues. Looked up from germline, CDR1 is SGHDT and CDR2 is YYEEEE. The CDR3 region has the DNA TGTGCCAGCAGCTTGGGTAATAGGGATTCACCCCTCCACTTT. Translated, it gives CASSLGNRDSPLHF.

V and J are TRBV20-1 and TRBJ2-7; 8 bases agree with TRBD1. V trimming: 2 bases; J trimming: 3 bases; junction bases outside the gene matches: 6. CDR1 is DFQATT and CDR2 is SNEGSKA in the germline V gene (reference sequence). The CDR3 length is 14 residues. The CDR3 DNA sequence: TGCAGTGCTAGACTTGGACAGGGAGGCTACGAGCAGTACTTC. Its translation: CSARLGQGGYEQYF.

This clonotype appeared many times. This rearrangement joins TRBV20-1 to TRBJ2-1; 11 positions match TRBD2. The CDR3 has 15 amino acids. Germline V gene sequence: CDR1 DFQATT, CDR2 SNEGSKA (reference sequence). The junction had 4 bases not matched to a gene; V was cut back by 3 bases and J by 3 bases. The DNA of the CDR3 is TGCAGTGCTAGTACCGGGACTAGCGGCTACAATGAGCAGTTCTTC. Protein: CSASTGTSGYNEQFF.

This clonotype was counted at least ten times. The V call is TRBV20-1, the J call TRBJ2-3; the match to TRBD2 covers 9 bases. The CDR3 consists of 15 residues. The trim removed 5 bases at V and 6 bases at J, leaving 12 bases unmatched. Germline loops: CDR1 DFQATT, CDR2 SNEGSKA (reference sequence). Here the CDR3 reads CSADPAGGLQDTQYF. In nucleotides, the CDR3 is TGCAGTGCTGACCCAGCGGGGGGCCTCCAGGATACGCAGTATTTT.

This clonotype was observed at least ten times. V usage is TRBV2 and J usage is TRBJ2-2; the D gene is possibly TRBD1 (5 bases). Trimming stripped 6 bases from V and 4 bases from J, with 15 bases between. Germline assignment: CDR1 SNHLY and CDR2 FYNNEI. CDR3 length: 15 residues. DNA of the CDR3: TGTGCCAGCAGCCGGCAGGGTGGTATCACCGGGGAGCTGTTTTTT. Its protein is CASSRQGGITGELFF.

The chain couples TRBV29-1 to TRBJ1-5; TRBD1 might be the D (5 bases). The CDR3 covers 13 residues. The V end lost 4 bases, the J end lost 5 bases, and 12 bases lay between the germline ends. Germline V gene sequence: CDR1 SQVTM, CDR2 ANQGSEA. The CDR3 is CSVAGQGDQPQHF. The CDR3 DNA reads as TGCAGCGTTGCAGGGCAGGGAGATCAGCCCCAGCATTTT.

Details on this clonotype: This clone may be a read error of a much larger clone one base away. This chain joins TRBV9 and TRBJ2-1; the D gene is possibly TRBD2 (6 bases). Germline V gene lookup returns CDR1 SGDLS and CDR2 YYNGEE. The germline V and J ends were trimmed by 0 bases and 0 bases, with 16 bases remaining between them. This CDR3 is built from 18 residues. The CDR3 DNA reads TGTGCCAGCAGCGTAGCCCCCGGGGAGGAAGGCTCCTACAATGAGCAGTTCTTC. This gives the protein CASSVAPGEEGSYNEQFF.

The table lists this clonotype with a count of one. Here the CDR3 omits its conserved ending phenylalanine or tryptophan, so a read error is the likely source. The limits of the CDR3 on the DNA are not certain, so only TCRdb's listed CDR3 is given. The CDR3 sequence: CASSSDRGSA. This sequence joins TRBV7-2 and TRBJ2-7; TRBD1, as called in the table, went unchecked against the DNA. Germline-derived CDR1 and CDR2 are SGHTA and FQGNSA. Both ends counted, the CDR3 spans 10 residues.

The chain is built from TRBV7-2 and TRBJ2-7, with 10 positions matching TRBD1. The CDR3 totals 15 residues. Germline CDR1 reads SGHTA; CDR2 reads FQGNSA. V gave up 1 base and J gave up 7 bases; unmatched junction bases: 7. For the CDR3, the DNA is TGTGCCAGCAGCTTAGGGGGACAGGGGATACGGGAGCAGTACTTC. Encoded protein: CASSLGGQGIREQYF.

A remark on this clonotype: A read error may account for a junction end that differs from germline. CDR3: CSSSSQRGDTDTQYF. The CDR3 DNA reads TGTTCCAGCAGTTCGCAGCGGGGGGACACAGATACGCAGTATTTT. The J gene is TRBJ2-3, the V gene TRBV28, with TRBD2 matching 9 bases. The CDR3 spans 15 residues. Germline CDR1 reads MDHEN; CDR2 reads SYDVKM.

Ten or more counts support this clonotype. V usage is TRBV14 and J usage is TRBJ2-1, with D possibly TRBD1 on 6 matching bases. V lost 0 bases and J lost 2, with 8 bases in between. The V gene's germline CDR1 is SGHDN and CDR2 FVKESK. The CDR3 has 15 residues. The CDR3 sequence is CASSQEGHTYNEQFF. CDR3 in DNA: TGTGCCAGCAGCCAAGAGGGACATACCTACAATGAGCAGTTCTTC.

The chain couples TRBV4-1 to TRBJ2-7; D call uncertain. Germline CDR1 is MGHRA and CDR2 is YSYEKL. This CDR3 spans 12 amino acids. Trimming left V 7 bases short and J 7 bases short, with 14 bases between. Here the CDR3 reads CASNRSPGEQYF. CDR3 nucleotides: TGCGCCAGCAACCGTTCCCCCGGGGAGCAGTACTTC.

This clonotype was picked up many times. The CDR3 is CASSQAPTSGGALGETQYF. The DNA of the CDR3 is TGTGCCAGCAGCCAAGCCCCGACTAGCGGGGGGGCCTTAGGAGAGACCCAGTACTTC. The rearrangement links TRBV4-2 to TRBJ2-5, with TRBD2 identical over 14 bases. CDR3 size: 19 residues. With 1 base clipped from V and 4 bases from J, the junction kept 11 bases outside the gene matches. The V gene's germline CDR1 is LGHNA and CDR2 YNFKEQ.